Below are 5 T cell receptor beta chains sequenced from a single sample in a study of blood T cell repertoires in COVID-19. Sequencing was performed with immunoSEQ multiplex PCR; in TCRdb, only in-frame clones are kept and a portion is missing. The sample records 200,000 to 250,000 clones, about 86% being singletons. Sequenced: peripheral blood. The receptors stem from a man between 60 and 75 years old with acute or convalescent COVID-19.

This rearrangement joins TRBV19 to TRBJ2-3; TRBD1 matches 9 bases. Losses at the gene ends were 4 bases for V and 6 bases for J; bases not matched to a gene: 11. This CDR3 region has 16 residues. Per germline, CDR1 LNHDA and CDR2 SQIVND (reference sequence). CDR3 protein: CASSTPRSGTGDTQYF. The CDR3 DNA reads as TGTGCCAGTAGTACCCCTCGGTCAGGGACAGGGGATACGCAGTATTTT. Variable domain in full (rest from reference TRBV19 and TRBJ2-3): DGGITQSPKYLFRKEGQNVTLSCEQNLNHDAMYWYRQDPGQGLRLIYYSQIVNDFQKGDIAEGYSVSREKKESFPLTVTSAQKNPTAFYLCASSTPRSGTGDTQYFGPGTRLTVL.

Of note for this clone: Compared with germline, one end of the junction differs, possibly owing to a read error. This CDR3 is CASSSPEGAEEYF. In DNA, the CDR3 is TGTGCCAGCAGTTCTCCCGAAGGAGCCGAGGAGTACTTC. The chain combines TRBV6-5 with TRBJ2-7; D is uncertain. This CDR3 contains 13 residues. Germline V gives CDR1 MNHEY, CDR2 SVGAGI.

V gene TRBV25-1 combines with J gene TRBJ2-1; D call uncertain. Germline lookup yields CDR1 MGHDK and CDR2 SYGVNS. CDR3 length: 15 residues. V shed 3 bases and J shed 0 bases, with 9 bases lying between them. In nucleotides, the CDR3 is TGTGCCAGCAGTGATTGGCTTGGCTCCTACAATGAGCAGTTCTTC. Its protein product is CASSDWLGSYNEQFF.

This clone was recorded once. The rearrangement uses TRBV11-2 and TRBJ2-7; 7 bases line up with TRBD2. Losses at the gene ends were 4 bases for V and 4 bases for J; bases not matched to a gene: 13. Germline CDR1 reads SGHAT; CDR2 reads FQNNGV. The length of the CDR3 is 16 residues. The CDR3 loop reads CASSSPRSSGDYEQYF. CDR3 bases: TGTGCCAGCAGCTCCCCGCGGTCTAGCGGAGATTACGAGCAGTACTTC.

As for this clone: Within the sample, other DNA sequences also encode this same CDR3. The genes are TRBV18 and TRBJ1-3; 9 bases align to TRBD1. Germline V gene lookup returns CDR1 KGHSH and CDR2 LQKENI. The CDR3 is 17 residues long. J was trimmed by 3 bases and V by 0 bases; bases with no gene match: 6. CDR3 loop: CASSPPGGQGSGNTIYF. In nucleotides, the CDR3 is TGTGCCAGCTCACCACCGGGCGGACAGGGGAGTGGAAACACCATATATTTT.